A single sample is the source of the 2 T cell receptor beta chains below, sequenced in a study of CD8 T cells in ankylosing spondylitis. Each CDR3 protein is one row after TCRdb ran MiXCR on the 5' RACE reads. This sample has over 150,000 distinct CDR3 sequences, with roughly 13% found just once. What was sequenced was blood, either unsorted or a sorted T cell fraction (not recorded which). These receptors were obtained from a male donor with ankylosing spondylitis or in good health (not recorded which).

J is TRBJ2-7 and V is TRBV20-1; 7 nucleotides align to TRBD2. Trimming cost V 2 bases and J 2 bases; bases outside gene matches: 9. Germline V gene lookup returns CDR1 DFQATT and CDR2 SNEGSKA (reference sequence). The CDR3 covers 15 residues. The CDR3 here is CSARSLGTNAYEQYF. The CDR3 DNA reads as TGCAGTGCTAGATCACTAGGGACTAATGCCTACGAGCAGTACTTC.

The chain couples TRBV20-1 to TRBJ2-1; 10 nucleotides match TRBD2. This CDR3 has 15 amino acids. Germline lookup yields CDR1 DFQATT and CDR2 SNEGSKA (reference sequence). The V gene end was trimmed by 0 bases and the J gene end by 7 bases; junction bases not matched to a gene: 6. The CDR3 region has the DNA TGCAGTGCTAGAGATCTAGCGGGAGTGAGGAATGAGCAGTTCTTC. Translation gives CSARDLAGVRNEQFF.